What follows are 30 T cell receptor beta chains derived from one specimen sequenced in a study of T cell responses to AZD1222 COVID-19 vaccine. Repertoires were generated with immunoSEQ multiplex PCR, while TCRdb's copy carries only in-frame clones and drops some. Among more than 90,000 clones listed, roughly 86% were seen once. The starting material was peripheral blood, obtained on day 0 of AZD1222 vaccination. Receptors originate from an adult in good health.

This rearrangement joins TRBV25-1 to TRBJ1-6; D call uncertain. CDR1 and CDR2 from the germline V gene are MGHDK and SYGVNS. CDR3 length equals 14 residues. Trimming pared 2 bases from V and 6 bases from J, leaving 8 bases between. The CDR3 protein is CASSEVGLNSPLHF. The CDR3 DNA sequence: TGTGCCAGCAGTGAAGTGGGCCTTAATTCACCCCTCCACTTT.

This chain joins TRBV4-2 and TRBJ1-2; a possible D gene is TRBD1 (5 bases). Deletions cut 0 bases from V and 7 bases from J, with 15 bases between. Looked up from germline, CDR1 is LGHNA and CDR2 is YNFKEQ. The CDR3 runs 15 residues. This CDR3 reads CASSQDSRVRGGYTF. CDR3 DNA sequence: TGTGCCAGCAGCCAAGACTCTCGGGTGAGGGGTGGCTACACCTTC.

The chain combines TRBV28 with TRBJ2-7; D is unclear. CDR1 and CDR2 (germline): MDHEN, SYDVKM. Deletions cut 2 bases from V and 7 bases from J, with 12 bases between. This CDR3 has 13 residues. The CDR3 sequence: CASSLSTQREQYF. The CDR3 DNA sequence: TGTGCCAGCAGTTTAAGTACCCAAAGGGAGCAGTACTTC.

The genes are TRBV21-1 and TRBJ2-5; TRBD1, the D gene given by the table, was not confirmed from the DNA. TRBV21-1 is termed a pseudogene. The CDR3 is 24 amino acids. The DNA for the CDR3 is TGTGCCAGCAGCAATCGGACCCCCCGAGGGAGGGACAGGGTCTCCTCGGGGGGTTGGGAGACCCAGTACTTC. Protein: CASSNRTPRGRDRVSSGGWETQYF.

The rearrangement joins TRBV10-3 to TRBJ1-4; the D gene is possibly TRBD1 (5 bases). There are 15 residues in the CDR3. V was clipped by 0 bases and J by 7 bases, with 12 bases between them. Per germline, CDR1 ENHRY and CDR2 SYGVKD. This CDR3 is CAISESRRDGEKLFF. The CDR3 DNA is TGTGCCATCAGTGAGTCGAGGAGGGACGGTGAAAAACTGTTTTTT.

The chain carries TRBV28 and TRBJ1-1, with D perhaps TRBD1 (6 bases). V was shortened by 6 bases and J by 5 bases, with 10 bases between the two germline ends. Germline V CDR1 and CDR2: MDHEN, SYDVKM. The length of the CDR3 is 12 residues. The chain's CDR3 is CASRDSLTEAFF. CDR3 in DNA: TGTGCCAGCAGGGACAGTTTAACTGAAGCTTTCTTT.

This sequence joins TRBV28 and TRBJ2-1; D call uncertain. The CDR3 runs 12 residues. Deletions cut 5 bases from V and 10 bases from J, with 12 bases between. The germline CDR1 and CDR2 sequences are MDHEN and SYDVKM. DNA for the CDR3: TGTGCCAGCAGTCCACGGTGGCGAGAGCAGTTCTTC. Residues: CASSPRWREQFF. The full variable domain, completed using reference TRBV28 and TRBJ2-1, is DVKVTQSSRYLVKRTGEKVFLECVQDMDHENMFWYRQDPGLGLRLIYFSYDVKMKEKGDIPEGYSVSREKKERFSLILESASTNQTSMYLCASSPRWREQFFGPGTRLTVL.

Only a few counts were recorded for this clone. The V gene is TRBV5-1, the J gene TRBJ1-2; D gene unclear. The CDR3 covers 16 residues. From germline, CDR1 is SGHRS and CDR2 YFSETQ. V gave up 4 bases and J gave up 8 bases, with 24 bases separating them. CDR3 sequence reads: CASSPGTPGSAAGYTF. The CDR3 bases are TGCGCCAGCAGCCCCGGTACCCCGGGCTCCGCCGCAGGCTACACCTTC.

J is TRBJ1-2 and V is TRBV24-1; 8 nucleotides line up with TRBD1. Germline V gene data show CDR1 as KGHDR and CDR2 as SFDVKD. The CDR3 spans 13 residues. Germline trimming cut 3 bases from V and 5 bases from J; bases unmatched to any gene: 1. The CDR3 region has the DNA TGTGCCACCAGTGATGGGGACAGGTATGGCTACACCTTC. Translating it yields CATSDGDRYGYTF.

The rearrangement uses TRBV7-3 and TRBJ1-1; weak D call: TRBD1 (6 bases). This CDR3 contains 15 residues. The V end lost 3 bases, the J end lost 4 bases, and 15 bases lay between the germline ends. Germline V CDR1 and CDR2: SGHTA, FQGTGA. The DNA for the CDR3 is TGTGCCAGCAGCTTCGAAGGGGGAGGAGGCACTGAAGCTTTCTTT. Its protein is CASSFEGGGGTEAFF.

This rearrangement joins TRBV2 to TRBJ1-5, with 9 bases that match TRBD1. Trimming took 7 bases from V and 5 from J; bases not matched to a gene: 6. The germline CDR1 and CDR2 sequences are SNHLY and FYNNEI. CDR3 length: 14 amino acids. The CDR3 DNA is TGTGCCAGCAAGACGACAGGGGGATATCAGCCCCAGCATTTT. Protein product: CASKTTGGYQPQHF.

This chain connects TRBV9 to TRBJ2-7; D perhaps matches TRBD1 (5 bases). Trimming took off 0 bases at V and 1 base at J, with 11 bases between the two ends. Germline CDR1 and CDR2: SGDLS and YYNGEE. The CDR3 has 15 amino acids. The CDR3: CASSVAPTGSYEQYF. CDR3 sequence (DNA): TGTGCCAGCAGCGTAGCTCCTACAGGATCCTACGAGCAGTACTTC.

This sequence joins TRBV7-2 and TRBJ1-5; 8 bases agree with TRBD1. CDR3 length: 15 amino acids. After removal of 4 bases from V and 7 bases from J, the junction contained 9 bases not matched to a gene. The germline V gene encodes CDR1 SGHTA and CDR2 FQGNSA. The CDR3 DNA sequence: TGTGCCAGCAGCTCTCAGGGGGCGGTGGGGCAGCCCCAGCATTTT. Amino acids: CASSSQGAVGQPQHF.

This clone counts as medium-sized. The chain recombines TRBV5-1 with TRBJ2-7, with D possibly matching TRBD2 (6 bases). Deletions cut 1 base from V and 2 bases from J, with 10 bases between. The CDR3 has 14 amino acids. Germline CDR1 and CDR2: SGHRS and YFSETQ. The CDR3 region has the DNA TGCGCCAGCAGCTTGTTGGGGGGTACCTACGAGCAGTACTTC. Amino acids: CASSLLGGTYEQYF.

DNA for the CDR3: TGCAGCGTTGAGGAGGGCTCTGGAAACACCATATATTTT. Protein sequence: CSVEEGSGNTIYF. V gene TRBV29-1 combines with J gene TRBJ1-3; no definite D call. The germline V and J ends were trimmed by 3 bases and 0 bases, with 6 bases remaining between them. CDR1 is SQVTM, CDR2 ANQGSEA, per germline. The CDR3 runs 13 residues.

The chain couples TRBV6-2 or TRBV6-3 to TRBJ2-7; D is perhaps TRBD1 (5 bases). The CDR3 loop spans 15 amino acids. CDR1 is MNHEY and CDR2 is SVGEGT in the germline V gene. V was shortened by 0 bases and J by 6 bases, with 15 bases between the two germline ends. This CDR3 reads CASSYSRAGAREQYF. As DNA, the CDR3 is TGTGCCAGCAGTTACTCCCGGGCTGGGGCTCGCGAGCAGTACTTC.

The chain is built from TRBV28 and TRBJ2-3, with unresolved D. Trimming shortened V by 3 bases and J by 7 bases, and 8 bases separated the two germline ends. Germline CDR1 MDHEN, CDR2 SYDVKM. The length of the CDR3 is 12 residues. The CDR3 DNA follows: TGTGCCAGCAGTTTTTCCCCAAATACGCAGTATTTT. Residues: CASSFSPNTQYF. The full variable domain, rest sourced from reference TRBV28 and TRBJ2-3, is DVKVTQSSRYLVKRTGEKVFLECVQDMDHENMFWYRQDPGLGLRLIYFSYDVKMKEKGDIPEGYSVSREKKERFSLILESASTNQTSMYLCASSFSPNTQYFGPGTRLTVL.

The genes are TRBV7-9 and TRBJ1-1; 9 bases fit TRBD1. CDR3 size: 13 residues. V shed 7 bases, J shed 7 bases, and the junction held 7 bases outside the gene matches. Germline loops: CDR1 SEHNR, CDR2 FQNEAQ (reference sequence). CDR3 in amino acids: CASNENRGREAFF. CDR3 nucleotide sequence: TGTGCCAGCAATGAGAACAGGGGGCGTGAAGCTTTCTTT.

Only one count was recorded for this clone. The chain is built from TRBV7-3 and TRBJ1-3, with D possibly matching TRBD1 (5 bases). The CDR3 totals 14 residues. Trimming left V 2 bases short and J 4 bases short, with 9 bases between. Germline values: CDR1 SGHTA, CDR2 FQGTGA. CDR3 loop: CASSLAGKGNTIYF. The CDR3 coding sequence is TGTGCCAGCAGCTTAGCAGGGAAGGGAAACACCATATATTTT.

The chain is built from TRBV7-2 and TRBJ2-1; 13 bases line up with TRBD2. With 4 bases clipped from V and 7 bases from J, the junction kept 7 bases outside the gene matches. The CDR3 is made up of 16 amino acids. Germline CDR1 is SGHTA and CDR2 is FQGNSA. The CDR3 DNA is TGTGCCAGCAGCTCACCCTGGACTAGCGGGGGAAATGAGCAGTTCTTC. This encodes CASSSPWTSGGNEQFF.

CDR3 DNA: TGTGCCAGTACTGCCTGGCTGAACACCGGGGAGCTGTTTTTT. Protein: CASTAWLNTGELFF. The chain uses TRBV19 and TRBJ2-2; D not certain. Germline V gene sequence: CDR1 LNHDA, CDR2 SQIVND (reference sequence). The V gene lost 7 bases and the J gene lost 1 base, with 10 bases spanning the gap. This CDR3 spans 14 amino acids.

The V call is TRBV27, the J call TRBJ2-4, with 11 nucleotides matching TRBD1. The germline gives CDR1 MNHEY, CDR2 SMNVEV (reference sequence). Trimming at V came to 5 bases and at J to 8 bases, leaving 5 bases not matched to a gene. CDR3 length equals 14 residues. CDR3 DNA: TGTGCCAGCAGTCCAGGGACAGGGGGTTACATTCAGTACTTC. Translated, it gives CASSPGTGGYIQYF.

The J gene is TRBJ2-1, the V gene TRBV28, with TRBD2 identical over 11 bases. Per the germline V gene, CDR1 is MDHEN and CDR2 is SYDVKM. The CDR3 consists of 14 residues. Trimming removed 7 bases from V and 4 bases from J; junction bases left unmatched: 3. The CDR3, as DNA: TGTGCCAGCATAGCGGGAGGGCCGTACAATGAGCAGTTCTTC. This encodes CASIAGGPYNEQFF.

The chain couples TRBV7-3 to TRBJ2-7; 8 bases map to TRBD2. This CDR3 spans 14 amino acids. Germline CDR1 is SGHTA and CDR2 is FQGTGA. With V trimmed by 5 bases and J by 5 bases, 8 bases remained unmatched. CDR3 sequence reads: CASSRSGSSHEQYF. DNA of the CDR3: TGTGCCAGCAGCCGGAGCGGGAGCAGCCACGAGCAGTACTTC.

V gene TRBV13 combines with J gene TRBJ2-7; D uncertain. V was shortened by 2 bases and J by 6 bases, with 5 bases between the two germline ends. The CDR3 runs 11 residues. CDR1 PRHDT and CDR2 FYEKMQ come from the germline V gene (reference sequence). The CDR3 DNA reads TGTGCCAGCAGCTTACACGGCGAGCAGTACTTC. It yields the protein CASSLHGEQYF.

The chain carries TRBV6-5 and TRBJ2-7, with a weak D call TRBD1 (5 bases). Germline lookup yields CDR1 MNHEY and CDR2 SVGAGI. Trimming removed 2 bases at V and 3 bases at J, with 14 bases between. The CDR3 is 15 residues long. In DNA form, the CDR3 reads TGTGCCAGCAGTTACCAAGGGGAATTAAGCTACGAGCAGTACTTC. Translated: CASSYQGELSYEQYF.

The chain uses TRBV12-3 or TRBV12-4 and TRBJ2-4; TRBD2 aligns across 8 bases. After removal of 6 bases from V and 5 bases from J, the junction contained 3 bases not matched to a gene. The CDR3 has 13 amino acids. The chain's CDR3 is CASSLSGENIQYF. The CDR3 bases are TGTGCCAGCAGCCTTAGCGGGGAAAACATTCAGTACTTC.

The chain couples TRBV4-2 to TRBJ1-4; 10 bases align to TRBD1. V was pared by 0 bases and J by 5 bases, with 3 bases of the junction left unmatched. Germline V gives CDR1 LGHNA, CDR2 YNFKEQ. The CDR3 consists of 16 residues. DNA of the CDR3: TGTGCCAGCAGCCAAGACCGGGACAGGGGAAATGAAAAACTGTTTTTT. Translation gives CASSQDRDRGNEKLFF.

V gene TRBV27 combines with J gene TRBJ2-1; D unclear. Trimming stripped 5 bases from V and 0 bases from J, with 11 bases between. CDR1 and CDR2 from the germline V gene are MNHEY and SMNVEV (reference sequence). The CDR3 covers 15 residues. CDR3 nucleotide sequence: TGTGCCAGCAGTAGGAAGTTTATCTCCTACAATGAGCAGTTCTTC. This gives the protein CASSRKFISYNEQFF.

The rearrangement links TRBV3-1 (or the pseudogene TRBV3-2) to TRBJ1-2; unclear D gene. The V end was cut by 0 bases, the J end by 4 bases, with 18 bases between. This CDR3 is built from 17 residues. Germline-derived CDR1 and CDR2 are LGHDT and YNNKEL (reference sequence). CDR3 region: CASSQELAEGFLYGYTF. CDR3 sequence (DNA): TGTGCCAGCAGCCAAGAACTGGCAGAAGGGTTCCTCTATGGCTACACCTTC.